One sample yielded the 30 T cell receptor beta chains listed below, sequenced in a study of shared clonotypes between healthy human individuals. Produced via immunoSEQ multiplex PCR; TCRdb's table is partial and in-frame only. In the table there are about 2.3 million clones, less than 95% of which are singletons. The source material was naive CD4+ T cells from PBMCs. Described subset: CD45RA+ positively selected. The receptor set was obtained from a man younger than 35 in good health. Some clones in this sample may be carry-over from other donors' samples.

This clone appeared once. This chain uses TRBV6-1 with TRBJ2-5; tentatively, D is TRBD1 (7 bases). The length of the CDR3 is 15 residues. CDR1 is MNHNS, CDR2 SASEGT, per germline. Between the trimmed V and J ends, which lost 6 bases and 5 bases, there was a span of 19 bases. CDR3 amino acids: CASRSQGGPTETQYF. The CDR3 coding sequence is TGTGCCAGCAGGTCCCAGGGGGGCCCCACCGAGACCCAGTACTTC.

The J gene is TRBJ2-3, the V gene TRBV7-9; 7 bases fit TRBD1. This CDR3 region has 16 residues. CDR1 and CDR2 from the germline V gene are SEHNR and FQNEAQ (reference sequence). J was trimmed by 5 bases and V by 1 base; bases with no gene match: 9. The chain's CDR3 is CASSLGPVGGGDTQYF. CDR3 in DNA: TGTGCCAGCAGCTTAGGGCCCGTAGGGGGCGGAGATACGCAGTATTTT.

The chain links TRBV4-3 to TRBJ2-7, with TRBD1 matching 10 bases. Trimming removed 3 bases from V and 3 bases from J; junction bases left unmatched: 11. This CDR3 region has 17 residues. CDR1 is LGHNA and CDR2 is YSLEER in the germline V gene. CDR3 nucleotide sequence: TGCGCCAGCAGCCACCCCCCGGGGACAGGGGAATTCTACGAGCAGTACTTC. It translates to CASSHPPGTGEFYEQYF.

This clone was seen a single time. The chain combines TRBV6-5 with TRBJ2-1; 7 bases line up with TRBD1. This CDR3 has 13 amino acids. CDR1 and CDR2 from the germline V gene are MNHEY and SVGAGI. J gave up 8 bases and V 5 bases, and 6 bases lay outside the gene matches. The CDR3 DNA is TGTGCCAGCAGTATACAGGGGTCCCATGAGCAGTTCTTC. This sequence encodes CASSIQGSHEQFF.

The chain links TRBV28 to TRBJ2-7, with D possibly being TRBD2 (5 bases). This CDR3 region has 15 residues. Germline-derived CDR1 and CDR2 are MDHEN and SYDVKM. Trimming removed 3 bases at V and 0 bases at J, with 12 bases between. In nucleotides, the CDR3 is TGTGCCAGCAGTTTTCGCGGGCCGAGCTCCTACGAGCAGTACTTC. Its translation is CASSFRGPSSYEQYF. The entire variable domain, with the rest obtained from reference TRBV28 and TRBJ2-7, is as follows: DVKVTQSSRYLVKRTGEKVFLECVQDMDHENMFWYRQDPGLGLRLIYFSYDVKMKEKGDIPEGYSVSREKKERFSLILESASTNQTSMYLCASSFRGPSSYEQYFGPGTRLTVT.

The chain uses TRBV6-5 and TRBJ2-3; 8 nucleotides agree with TRBD1. This CDR3 has 15 residues. Germline V lookup: CDR1 MNHEY, CDR2 SVGAGI. J lost 4 bases, V lost 2 bases, and 5 bases had no gene match. This CDR3 is CASSYTRTGSDTQYF. The DNA of the CDR3 is TGTGCCAGCAGTTACACCCGGACAGGGTCAGATACGCAGTATTTT.

Turning to this clone: Germline and junction disagree at one end, which may indicate a read error. V gene TRBV6-1 combines with J gene TRBJ2-3; 11 bases match TRBD2. There are 13 residues in the CDR3. Germline CDR1 and CDR2: MNHNS and SASEGT. Written as DNA, the CDR3 is TGTGCCAGCAGTGAGAATTCCGGGACTAGCGGAGTTTTT. The encoded protein is CASSENSGTSGVF.

V is TRBV5-1 and J is TRBJ2-5; D possibly corresponds to TRBD1 (5 bases). There are 14 residues in the CDR3. The germline CDR1 and CDR2 sequences are SGHRS and YFSETQ. V lost 5 bases, J lost 3 bases, and 14 bases lay in between. Here the CDR3 DNA reads TGCGCCAGCAGAGGGTCGACAGTAAAAGAGACCCAGTACTTC. It specifies CASRGSTVKETQYF.

V is TRBV19 and J is TRBJ2-7; 10 bases line up with TRBD2. The germline CDR1 and CDR2 sequences are LNHDA and SQIVND (reference sequence). Trimming took 6 bases from V and 3 from J; bases not matched to a gene: 11. This CDR3 contains 16 residues. Here the CDR3 reads CASSSHGLAENYEQYF. CDR3 DNA: TGTGCCAGTAGCAGCCACGGACTAGCGGAAAACTACGAGCAGTACTTC.

On this clone: Other nucleotide sequences from this sample produce the same CDR3. This chain uses TRBV14 with TRBJ1-5; TRBD1 might be the D (6 bases). Per the germline V gene, CDR1 is SGHDN and CDR2 is FVKESK. CDR3 size: 13 residues. Trimming took 4 bases from V and 4 from J, leaving 8 bases between them. The CDR3 loop is CASSPTGNQPQHF. The CDR3 DNA is TGTGCCAGCAGCCCGACAGGTAATCAGCCCCAGCATTTT.

The CDR3 DNA reads as TGCGCCAGCAGCCAAGCTTCGGAAGGGAAGGGGGAGACCCAGTACTTC. Encoded protein: CASSQASEGKGETQYF. The chain couples TRBV4-1 to TRBJ2-5; TRBD1 might be the D (5 bases). This CDR3 is built from 16 residues. The V and J ends lost 1 base and 5 bases respectively, with 17 bases between them. Germline CDR1 and CDR2: MGHRA and YSYEKL.

V gene TRBV23-1 combines with J gene TRBJ1-2; 9 bases agree with TRBD1. TRBV23-1 is an open reading frame whose function is uncertain. The ends lost 5 bases at V and 8 bases at J; junction bases unmatched: 12. This CDR3 has 15 amino acids. This CDR3 reads CASSNGGTGRDGYTF. The CDR3 region has the DNA TGCGCCAGCAGTAACGGCGGGACAGGGCGAGACGGCTACACCTTC.

Worth noting for this clone: Within the sample, other DNA sequences also encode this same CDR3. The gene calls are TRBV5-1 and TRBJ2-7; no clear D. This CDR3 spans 13 amino acids. CDR1 and CDR2 from the germline V gene are SGHRS and YFSETQ. V was pared by 0 bases and J by 7 bases, with 11 bases between. The CDR3 spells CASSLAGSNEQYF. For the CDR3, the DNA is TGCGCCAGCAGCTTGGCCGGGTCCAATGAGCAGTACTTC.

The chain employs TRBV28 and TRBJ2-7; possibly TRBD1 for D (6 bases). V gave up 5 bases and J gave up 2 bases, with 13 bases separating them. There are 14 residues in the CDR3. From germline, CDR1 is MDHEN and CDR2 SYDVKM. CDR3 sequence: CASSQRRTAYEQYF. For the CDR3, the DNA is TGTGCCAGCAGTCAGCGAAGGACAGCCTACGAGCAGTACTTC.

The count of this clone is one. This chain links TRBV18 with TRBJ2-7; unclear D gene. The germline V and J ends were trimmed by 0 bases and 9 bases, with 15 bases remaining between them. The CDR3 runs to 14 residues. Germline CDR1 reads KGHSH; CDR2 reads LQKENI. This CDR3 is CASSPPGRRLPQYF. The CDR3 coding sequence is TGTGCCAGCTCACCACCGGGTCGTAGGCTACCGCAGTACTTC.

The J gene is TRBJ2-1, the V gene TRBV18, with D perhaps TRBD1 (5 bases). V was cut by 0 bases and J by 6 bases, with 9 bases left in between. Germline CDR1 KGHSH, CDR2 LQKENI. The CDR3 runs to 14 residues. The CDR3 protein is CASSPPGRANEQFF. In DNA, the CDR3 is TGTGCCAGCTCACCACCGGGCAGGGCCAATGAGCAGTTCTTC.

V is TRBV6-1 and J is TRBJ2-7, with TRBD2 matching over 10 bases. The germline V gene has CDR1 MNHNS and CDR2 SASEGT. V was pared by 5 bases and J by 4 bases, with 8 bases of the junction left unmatched. The CDR3 sequence is 15 residues long. CDR3 protein: CASSQGGTSAYEQYF. CDR3 nucleotides: TGTGCCAGCAGTCAAGGAGGGACTAGCGCTTACGAGCAGTACTTC.

In its sample, this clone was seen a few times. The chain is built from TRBV27 and TRBJ1-1; 8 bases map to TRBD1. The V and J ends lost 3 bases and 3 bases, in that order; junction bases with no gene match: 3. Germline V lookup: CDR1 MNHEY, CDR2 SMNVEV (reference sequence). The CDR3 has 14 residues. The CDR3 loop reads CASSFRRGHTEAFF. The CDR3 nucleotides read TGTGCCAGCAGTTTTCGCAGGGGGCACACTGAAGCTTTCTTT.

V is TRBV2 and J is TRBJ2-7; D gene ambiguous. CDR1 and CDR2 (germline): SNHLY, FYNNEI. The length of the CDR3 is 11 residues. Trimming removed 3 bases from V and 6 bases from J, with 6 bases in between. The CDR3 is CASSDRGEQYF. As DNA, the CDR3 is TGTGCCAGCAGTGATCGTGGCGAGCAGTACTTC.

This rearrangement joins TRBV9 to TRBJ2-7, with 8 bases lining up with TRBD1. Germline CDR1 SGDLS, CDR2 YYNGEE. The CDR3 has 13 residues. V lost 3 bases to trimming and J lost 7 bases; unmatched junction nucleotides: 6. The CDR3: CASSGGTGLEQYF. The CDR3 region has the DNA TGTGCCAGCAGCGGCGGGACAGGACTTGAGCAGTACTTC.

The CDR3 DNA reads TGTGCCAGCAGCCCCGGGACGAGGAATTCACCCCTCCACTTT. This gives the protein CASSPGTRNSPLHF. The genes are TRBV28 and TRBJ1-6; maybe TRBD1 (5 bases). Trimming cost V 6 bases and J 7 bases, with 13 bases left between them. Germline V gives CDR1 MDHEN, CDR2 SYDVKM. This CDR3 spans 14 amino acids.

V and J are TRBV2 and TRBJ1-2; possible D gene TRBD1, 6 bases. The V end lost 4 bases, the J end lost 3 bases, and 12 bases lay between the germline ends. The CDR3 is 14 residues long. The V gene's germline CDR1 is SNHLY and CDR2 FYNNEI. The CDR3 DNA sequence: TGTGCCAGCAGTGTGGGCAGGGGTTACTATGGCTACACCTTC. It codes for CASSVGRGYYGYTF.

This clone was observed once. CDR3 sequence (DNA): TGTGCCAGCGGAGCCCTCCGGGGAAACTTGAACACTGAAGCTTTCTTT. It encodes CASGALRGNLNTEAFF. The chain couples TRBV27 to TRBJ1-1; D call uncertain. V gave up 8 bases and J gave up 0 bases, with 19 bases separating them. The CDR3 consists of 16 residues. Germline CDR1 and CDR2: MNHEY and SMNVEV (reference sequence).

V and J are TRBV4-3 and TRBJ2-3; 12 positions agree with TRBD2. Looked up from germline, CDR1 is LGHNA and CDR2 is YSLEER. The CDR3 runs 15 residues. The junction had 7 bases not matched to a gene; V was cut back by 8 bases and J by 4 bases. CDR3 loop: CASSTSGSLADTQYF. CDR3 DNA sequence: TGCGCCAGCTCGACTAGCGGGAGTCTCGCAGATACGCAGTATTTT.

V usage is TRBV9 and J usage is TRBJ2-3, with 7 bases identical to TRBD2. Germline V CDR1 and CDR2: SGDLS, YYNGEE. This CDR3 comprises 15 residues. The V segment lost 3 bases and the J segment 2 bases; nucleotides outside the gene matches: 6. CDR3 bases: TGTGCCAGCAGCGGAGCGGGGAGACTCACAGATACGCAGTATTTT. It yields the protein CASSGAGRLTDTQYF.

The chain joins TRBV9 to TRBJ2-5, with D possibly matching TRBD2 (6 bases). Germline assignment: CDR1 SGDLS and CDR2 YYNGEE. Trimming took 0 bases from V and 4 from J, leaving 19 bases between them. This CDR3 spans 17 amino acids. Here the CDR3 reads CASSVGRLGDSGETQYF. The DNA of the CDR3 is TGTGCCAGCAGCGTAGGGAGGTTGGGGGACTCTGGAGAGACCCAGTACTTC.

The CDR3 nucleotides read TGTGCCAGCAGACACCGACAGGGAGCTCGAGAGACCCAGTACTTC. Its protein product is CASRHRQGARETQYF. The chain links TRBV7-9 to TRBJ2-5; 7 nucleotides align to TRBD1. CDR3 size: 15 residues. The V and J ends lost 6 bases and 4 bases, in that order; junction bases with no gene match: 11. Germline loops: CDR1 SEHNR, CDR2 FQNEAQ (reference sequence).

The chain joins TRBV29-1 to TRBJ2-2, with 9 bases fitting TRBD1. Germline CDR1 and CDR2: SQVTM and ANQGSEA. This CDR3 is 15 amino acids long. In DNA form, the CDR3 reads TGCAACCTCAGGTCGGGACAGGGAATTGCCGGGGAGCTGTTTTTT. Translating gives CNLRSGQGIAGELFF.

The chain links TRBV28 to TRBJ1-2; D remains unclear. Trimming left V 5 bases short and J 5 bases short, with 12 bases between. This CDR3 contains 13 residues. Per germline, CDR1 MDHEN and CDR2 SYDVKM. CDR3 sequence reads: CASSPARMYGYTF. As DNA, the CDR3 is TGTGCCAGCAGTCCCGCGCGAATGTATGGCTACACCTTC.

Concerning this clone itself: A junction boundary mismatches the germline segment, possibly from a read error. The genes are TRBV7-2 and TRBJ2-5; D perhaps matches TRBD2 (5 bases). CDR3 length equals 13 residues. Germline V CDR1 and CDR2: SGHTA, FQGNSA. Here the CDR3 reads CASSSALRPLEDF. In DNA, the CDR3 is TGTGCCAGCAGCTCCGCCTTACGACCCCTGGAGGACTTC.